This is a list of T cell receptor beta chains from one sample in a study of T cell responses to AZD1222 COVID-19 vaccine. Here immunoSEQ multiplex PCR was the method, and the copy in TCRdb shows in-frame clones only, minus some. The profile shows around 140,000 clones, 70% to 90% of them singletons. The sample consisted of peripheral blood, taken 28 days after the second dose of the MenACWY control vaccine. The receptors stem from an adult who received the MenACWY meningococcal vaccine as a control. Each CDR3 is given with its conserved first and last residue. The D gene is left open where the match is weak. Clone size is shown for a subset of rows, as once, few, many or a class of expanded clone.

clone_size,d_call,j_call,v_call,cdr3_aa,cdr3_nt
.,.,TRBJ2-3,TRBV9,CASSVGGSSTDTQYF,TGTGCCAGCAGCGTAGGAGGCAGTTCAACAGATACGCAGTATTTT
.,.,TRBJ2-1,TRBV7-9,CASSLEGEQFF,TGTGCCAGCAGCTTAGAGGGTGAGCAGTTCTTC
.,.,TRBJ2-7,TRBV21-1,CASRTGVRNYEQYF,TGTGCCAGCAGGACAGGGGTCCGAAACTACGAGCAGTACTTC
.,.,TRBJ1-1,TRBV6-6,CASSRDLDIANTEAFF,TGTGCCAGCAGTCGGGATCTTGATATCGCGAACACTGAAGCTTTCTTT
.,.,TRBJ2-5,TRBV7-3,CASSLIGQGQETQYF,TGTGCCAGCAGCTTAATTGGGCAGGGCCAAGAGACCCAGTACTTC
.,.,TRBJ2-2,TRBV27,CASSRTGRGGPLANTGELFF,TGTGCCAGCAGTCGCACTGGCCGCGGGGGCCCCCTGGCGAACACCGGGGAGCTGTTTTTT
.,.,TRBJ1-1,TRBV6-2/TRBV6-3,CASSQGRNTEAFF,TGTGCCAGCAGTCAGGGTAGGAACACTGAAGCTTTCTTT
few,.,TRBJ1-1,TRBV5-6,CASSLVRVNTEAFF,TGTGCCAGCAGCTTGGTGCGGGTGAACACTGAAGCTTTCTTT
.,.,TRBJ1-1,TRBV21-1,CASSRRCENTEAFF,TGTGCCAGCAGCCGACGGTGCGAGAACACTGAAGCTTTCTTT
.,TRBD2,TRBJ2-5,TRBV30,CAWSDPSRTSGRGGRQYF,TGTGCCTGGAGTGACCCCTCCAGGACTAGCGGGAGGGGGGGTAGGCAGTACTTC
.,.,TRBJ1-2,TRBV7-8,CASSLRDALYGYTF,TGTGCCAGCAGCTTACGGGACGCCCTTTATGGCTACACCTTC
.,.,TRBJ2-1,TRBV5-1,CASSSGGGGDNEQFF,TGCGCCAGCAGCTCAGGAGGGGGCGGTGACAATGAGCAGTTCTTC
.,.,TRBJ1-3,TRBV7-9,CASSPRRSTGNTIYF,TGTGCCAGCAGCCCGAGACGGTCAACTGGAAACACCATATATTTT
.,.,TRBJ1-1,TRBV12-5,CASGLEGNTEAFF,TGTGCTAGTGGTTTGGAAGGGAACACTGAAGCTTTCTTT
.,.,TRBJ2-1,TRBV20-1,CSASWGRNEQFF,TGCAGTGCTAGTTGGGGGCGCAATGAGCAGTTCTTC
.,.,TRBJ1-2,TRBV27,CASRQGGSGYTF,TGTGCCAGCAGACAAGGGGGATCCGGCTACACCTTC
.,TRBD2,TRBJ2-5,TRBV28,CASSTIGGYQETQYF,TGTGCCAGCAGTACCATCGGGGGGTACCAAGAGACCCAGTACTTC
.,TRBD1,TRBJ2-2,TRBV5-6,CASSPGTGRRSGELFF,TGTGCCAGCAGCCCCGGGACAGGGAGAAGATCCGGGGAGCTGTTTTTT
once,.,TRBJ1-3,TRBV18,CASSPTRGLGNTIYF,TGTGCCAGCTCACCGACCAGGGGTCTGGGAAACACCATATATTTT
.,TRBD1,TRBJ1-2,TRBV7-2,CASSLPGTGRSYTF,TGTGCCAGCAGCTTACCAGGGACAGGGCGAAGCTACACCTTC
.,.,TRBJ2-1,TRBV7-9,CASSLGVYNSNEQFF,TGTGCCAGCAGCTTAGGGGTATACAATAGCAATGAGCAGTTCTTC
.,.,TRBJ1-3,TRBV7-8,CASSLGGGRGNTIYF,TGTGCCAGCAGCTTAGGAGGTGGTAGGGGAAACACCATATATTTT
.,.,TRBJ2-7,TRBV27,CASGPGVLYEQYF,TGTGCCAGCGGGCCCGGGGTACTCTACGAGCAGTACTTC
.,.,TRBJ2-5,TRBV9,CASSVAAGEETQYF,TGTGCCAGCAGCGTAGCTGCAGGGGAGGAGACCCAGTACTTC
.,.,TRBJ1-5,TRBV6-2/TRBV6-3,CASSQYVGGGNQPQHF,TGTGCCAGCAGTCAATACGTCGGGGGCGGCAATCAGCCCCAGCATTTT
.,.,TRBJ2-5,TRBV4-3,CASSPVLRRQETQYF,TGCGCCAGCAGCCCTGTTCTGCGGAGGCAAGAGACCCAGTACTTC
.,.,TRBJ1-4,TRBV7-9,CASSHNDGGPLDWGEKLFF,TGTGCCAGCAGCCACAACGACGGGGGGCCATTGGATTGGGGTGAAAAACTGTTTTTT
once,TRBD1,TRBJ1-6,TRBV6-6,CASSYSVGQGEHF,TGTGCCAGCAGTTACTCTGTCGGACAGGGCGAACACTTT
.,.,TRBJ1-5,TRBV28,CASSLQDRRNQPQHF,TGTGCCAGCAGTTTACAGGACAGAAGGAATCAGCCCCAGCATTTT
.,.,TRBJ1-2,TRBV4-1,CASSQTPDPYGYTF,TGCGCCAGCAGCCAAACCCCTGATCCCTATGGCTACACCTTC